This TCR beta chain was profiled in a study of shared clonotypes between healthy human individuals. Study as a whole: Donors, aged 18 to 49, were a couple of women and three men. Findings and limits, study-wide: All-four-donor shared clonotypes had higher generation probabilities than non-shared clonotypes did. Across a handful of donors, naive CD4 shared roughly 5%, naive CD8 more than 3%, memory CD4 2% to 2.5%, memory CD8 0.35% to 0.5%.

Sorted-subset replicate PCR reactions contained roughly 200 ng DNA, corresponding to approximately 30,000 T cell genomes. Profiling relied on immunoSEQ multiplex PCR, and the TCRdb table lists in-frame clones only, not all of them. Of 2 million or so clones in the sample, about 95% were seen once. Naivety among CD8 cells was defined by CD45RO negativity and positive CCR7 selection, thereby excluding terminally differentiated effector memory CD45RA+ cells. A remark on this clone: Its antigen is still unknown.

Per the germline V gene, CDR1 is MNHEY and CDR2 is SMNVEV (reference sequence). V lost 4 bases and J lost 3; bases outside the gene matches: 2. This CDR3 is built from 15 residues. The V call is TRBV27, the J call TRBJ2-5; 13 nucleotides line up with TRBD2. The receptor was isolated from a man between 18 and 35 years old in good health. Sequenced sample: naive CD8+ T cells sorted from blood. CDR3 sequence reads: CASSSGTSGKETQYF. In DNA, the CDR3 is TGTGCCAGCAGTTCGGGGACTAGCGGGAAAGAGACCCAGTACTTC.